These 28 T cell receptor beta chains were sequenced from one sample in a study of early T cells in non-severe SARS-CoV-2 infection. TCRdb re-derived calls from the 5' RACE reads in MiXCR, one entry per CDR3 protein. The sample lists about 61,000 distinct CDR3 sequences; 12% were seen once. Source: whole blood, taken at baseline. These receptor sequences come from an adult who was a healthcare worker with PCR-confirmed SARS-CoV-2 infection or an uninfected control (not recorded which). The donor label of this sample is uncertain.

This clonotype was counted between two and nine times. The chain combines TRBV12-3 or TRBV12-4 with TRBJ2-6; D is ambiguous. V was shortened by 3 bases and J by 0 bases, with 6 bases between the two germline ends. This CDR3 spans 15 amino acids. Here the CDR3 DNA reads TGTGCCAGCAGTTTCGGAAGCTCTGGGGCCAACGTCCTGACTTTC. As protein: CASSFGSSGANVLTF.

J is TRBJ1-2 and V is TRBV9; TRBD1 agrees at 9 bases. Germline V CDR1 and CDR2: SGDLS, YYNGEE. With 3 bases clipped from V and 7 bases from J, the junction kept 10 bases outside the gene matches. This CDR3 has 15 amino acids. CDR3 DNA sequence: TGTGCCAGCAGCGGGAAGGACAGGGGTGCCTCTGGCTACACCTTC. Its translation: CASSGKDRGASGYTF.

This chain uses TRBV4-1 with TRBJ2-1; a weak D match, TRBD2 (6 bases). V lost 2 bases to trimming and J lost 4 bases, with 15 bases between them. This CDR3 region has 16 residues. The germline V gene encodes CDR1 MGHRA and CDR2 YSYEKL. In DNA form, the CDR3 reads TGCGCCAGCAGCCAAATGGGACTGTCGGAGTACAATGAGCAGTTCTTC. This encodes CASSQMGLSEYNEQFF.

A few counts support this clonotype. The V call is TRBV5-1, the J call TRBJ2-2; 8 positions agree with TRBD2. The CDR3 spans 18 residues. In germline, CDR1 is SGHRS, CDR2 YFSETQ. J lost 0 bases, V lost 2 bases, and 9 bases had no gene match. CDR3 nucleotides: TGCGCCAGCAGCTTACTCCAAGCGGGGGCCTCGAACACCGGGGAGCTGTTTTTT. Protein: CASSLLQAGASNTGELFF.

This clonotype was detected only a few times. The genes are TRBV27 and TRBJ2-7, with unresolved D. V shed 4 bases and J shed 4 bases, with 8 bases lying between them. This CDR3 comprises 12 residues. Germline V gives CDR1 MNHEY, CDR2 SMNVEV (reference sequence). CDR3 DNA: TGTGCCAGCAGTTCGGACGGGTACGAGCAGTACGTC. This gives the protein CASSSDGYEQYV.

This clonotype showed up many times. The chain joins TRBV19 to TRBJ2-1; no clear D. V was pared by 8 bases and J by 0 bases, with 11 bases between. CDR1 is LNHDA, CDR2 SQIVND, per germline (reference sequence). The CDR3 is 14 residues long. The CDR3 coding sequence is TGTGCCAGTCAGCAGGAAAGCTCCTACAATGAGCAGTTCTTC. This gives the protein CASQQESSYNEQFF.

This clonotype has a handful of counts. The rearrangement links TRBV19 to TRBJ2-7; 9 bases align to TRBD1. CDR1 and CDR2 from the germline V gene are LNHDA and SQIVND (reference sequence). The CDR3 runs to 15 residues. The junction had 6 bases not matched to a gene; V was cut back by 4 bases and J by 2 bases. The CDR3 loop is CASSRLRQGAYEQYV. The DNA for the CDR3 is TGTGCCAGTAGTAGGTTGCGACAGGGGGCCTACGAGCAGTACGTC.

This clonotype was detected a few times. The genes are TRBV11-2 and TRBJ1-2; TRBD1 matches 10 bases. CDR1 SGHAT and CDR2 FQNNGV come from the germline V gene. The junction had 10 bases not matched to a gene; V was cut back by 4 bases and J by 8 bases. The CDR3 is 15 residues long. CDR3 amino acids: CASSWTGTGARGYTF. CDR3 in DNA: TGTGCCAGCAGCTGGACCGGGACAGGGGCGAGGGGCTACACCTTC. The complete variable domain, with remaining parts taken from reference TRBV11-2 and TRBJ1-2, reads EAGVAQSPRYKIIEKRQSVAFWCNPISGHATLYWYQQILGQGPKLLIQFQNNGVVDDSQLPKDRFSAERLKGVDSTLKIQPAKLEDSAVYLCASSWTGTGARGYTFGSGTRLTVV.

The CDR3, as DNA: TGTGCCAGCAACAGGGAGGTCACAGATACGCAGTATTTT. It translates to CASNREVTDTQYF. This chain joins TRBV2 and TRBJ2-3; D tentatively reads TRBD1 or TRBD2 (6 bases each). The ends were cut back, 7 bases at V and 2 bases at J, with 10 bases in the middle. Looked up from germline, CDR1 is SNHLY and CDR2 is FYNNEI. The CDR3 consists of 13 residues. Full variable domain (remainder filled in from reference TRBV2 and TRBJ2-3): EPEVTQTPSHQVTQMGQEVILRCVPISNHLYFYWYRQILGQKVEFLVSFYNNEISEKSEIFDDQFSVERPDGSNFTLKIRSTKLEDSAMYFCASNREVTDTQYFGPGTRLTVL.

The V gene is TRBV6-1, the J gene TRBJ1-2, with a possible D match to TRBD1 (6 bases). This CDR3 has 15 amino acids. CDR1 is MNHNS and CDR2 is SASEGT in the germline V gene. Trimming removed 5 bases at V and 4 bases at J, with 17 bases between. Here the CDR3 reads CASSHRDMGAYGYTF. The CDR3, as DNA: TGTGCCAGCAGTCACCGGGACATGGGCGCCTATGGCTACACCTTC.

This clonotype was found many times. The chain carries TRBV5-1 and TRBJ2-5, with TRBD2 identical over 7 bases. J was trimmed by 3 bases and V by 0 bases; bases with no gene match: 2. The CDR3 runs to 14 residues. Germline V CDR1 and CDR2: SGHRS, YFSETQ. The CDR3 here is CASSLAGLEETQYF. In nucleotides, the CDR3 is TGCGCCAGCAGCTTGGCCGGACTAGAAGAGACCCAGTACTTC.

There are many counts of this clonotype. The chain couples TRBV7-9 to TRBJ2-2; 8 nucleotides match TRBD1. The CDR3 sequence is 15 residues long. CDR1 and CDR2 from the germline V gene are SEHNR and FQNEAQ (reference sequence). V gave up 5 bases and J gave up 7 bases; unmatched junction bases: 9. CDR3 sequence (DNA): TGTGCCAGCAGCCAACCGGGACAGGTTTTCGGGGAGCTGTTTTTT. The encoded protein is CASSQPGQVFGELFF.

The chain combines TRBV10-2 with TRBJ2-2; D may be TRBD2 (5 bases). V was shortened by 7 bases and J by 3 bases, with 12 bases between the two germline ends. Germline CDR1 is WSHSY and CDR2 is SAAADI. This CDR3 is 14 amino acids long. CDR3 sequence reads: CASTPGLYTGELFF. The CDR3 DNA reads as TGCGCCAGCACACCCGGACTTTACACCGGGGAGCTGTTTTTT.

This chain uses TRBV10-3 with TRBJ2-7; 10 bases agree with TRBD1. Germline V gives CDR1 ENHRY, CDR2 SYGVKD. V lost 3 bases, J lost 6 bases, and 11 bases stayed unmatched. The CDR3 totals 16 residues. The CDR3 region is CAISDPGQGDGAEQYV. The DNA of the CDR3 is TGTGCCATCAGTGACCCAGGACAGGGGGATGGCGCCGAGCAGTACGTC.

J is TRBJ2-1 and V is TRBV9; D ambiguous. Trimming shortened V by 0 bases and J by 3 bases, and 13 bases separated the two germline ends. This CDR3 has 16 amino acids. CDR1 is SGDLS, CDR2 YYNGEE, per germline. CDR3 loop: CASSVGVSGLYNEQFF. The CDR3 bases are TGTGCCAGCAGCGTAGGAGTGTCGGGCCTCTACAATGAGCAGTTCTTC.

CDR3 sequence (DNA): TGTGCCAGCAGTTTAGACACCTTCGGCGCCAAAAACATTCAGTACTTC. Protein sequence: CASSLDTFGAKNIQYF. V usage is TRBV5-5 and J usage is TRBJ2-4, with D unresolved. CDR1 is SGHKS and CDR2 is YYEKEE in the germline V gene (reference sequence). The CDR3 consists of 16 residues. V lost 5 bases to trimming and J lost 1 base, with 16 bases between them.

This clonotype was detected only a few times. The rearrangement links TRBV9 to TRBJ1-1; D not resolved. The CDR3 runs to 15 residues. CDR1 SGDLS and CDR2 YYNGEE come from the germline V gene. V was pared by 4 bases and J by 0 bases, with 13 bases between. CDR3 nucleotides: TGTGCCAGCAGCCCAACGGGCCTCATGAACACTGAAGCTTTCTTT. Encoded protein: CASSPTGLMNTEAFF.

This clonotype was observed a handful of times. The chain uses TRBV7-8 and TRBJ1-5; D possibly corresponds to TRBD1 (6 bases). V was trimmed by 3 bases and J by 3 bases, leaving 12 bases between them. From germline, CDR1 is SGHVS and CDR2 FQNEAQ. This CDR3 is 15 amino acids long. CDR3 nucleotide sequence: TGTGCCAGCAGCTTCCGGGGGGCAGACAATCAGCCCCAGCATTTT. Residues: CASSFRGADNQPQHF.

CDR3 in amino acids: CASRDGWGGYTF. CDR3 in DNA: TGTGCCAGCCGAGACGGGTGGGGTGGCTACACCTTC. The rearrangement links TRBV6-5 to TRBJ1-2; the D is unclear. Germline V gene data show CDR1 as MNHEY and CDR2 as SVGAGI. The CDR3 runs 12 residues. The V end lost 8 bases, the J end lost 7 bases, and 14 bases lay between the germline ends.

This clonotype has only a few counts. The chain couples TRBV12-3 or TRBV12-4 to TRBJ1-3; a weak D match, TRBD1 (5 bases). CDR3 length: 16 residues. V lost 0 bases, J lost 3 bases, and 12 bases lay in between. This CDR3 is CASSLAGALGGNTIYF. The CDR3, as DNA: TGTGCCAGCAGTTTAGCCGGGGCCCTGGGTGGAAACACCATATATTTT.

This clonotype was seen repeatedly, ten times or more. The gene calls are TRBV7-6 and TRBJ2-2; D is unresolved. The CDR3 has 13 amino acids. In germline, CDR1 is SGHVS, CDR2 FNYEAQ. The V and J ends lost 2 bases and 0 bases respectively, with 1 base between them. The CDR3 region is CASSLSNTGELFF. CDR3 nucleotide sequence: TGTGCCAGCAGCTTATCGAACACCGGGGAGCTGTTTTTT.

The chain couples TRBV27 to TRBJ2-2; D gene uncertain. The germline V gene encodes CDR1 MNHEY and CDR2 SMNVEV (reference sequence). Trimming pared 6 bases from V and 1 base from J, leaving 9 bases between. CDR3 length equals 14 residues. The DNA for the CDR3 is TGTGCCAGCAGCCTTGACGGGAACACCGGGGAGCTGTTTTTT. Protein: CASSLDGNTGELFF.

This chain links TRBV19 with TRBJ1-2; tentatively, D is TRBD1 (5 bases). This CDR3 region has 13 residues. The germline V gene encodes CDR1 LNHDA and CDR2 SQIVND (reference sequence). Trimming cost V 7 bases and J 8 bases, with 17 bases left between them. Written as DNA, the CDR3 is TGTGCCAGTACCCCCCAGGGCCCTGGGGGCTACACCTTC. Its protein is CASTPQGPGGYTF.

This clonotype occurred many times. V gene TRBV12-3 or TRBV12-4 combines with J gene TRBJ1-5, with 7 bases that match TRBD1. The CDR3 has 13 amino acids. Trimming at V came to 6 bases and at J to 11 bases, leaving 10 bases not matched to a gene. CDR3 residues: CASSLRLQGAQHF. The CDR3 DNA follows: TGTGCCAGCAGCCTAAGGCTTCAGGGGGCCCAGCATTTT.

This clonotype was found many times. V is TRBV20-1 and J is TRBJ2-3; maybe TRBD1 (6 bases). Per the germline V gene, CDR1 is DFQATT and CDR2 is SNEGSKA (reference sequence). CDR3 size: 15 residues. V shed 5 bases and J shed 0 bases, with 15 bases lying between them. CDR3 DNA: TGCAGTGCTGCGATTCCGGGACAAAGCACAGATACGCAGTATTTT. It is translated as CSAAIPGQSTDTQYF.

The chain recombines TRBV18 with TRBJ1-5, with D maybe TRBD1 (5 bases). The CDR3 length is 14 residues. The V end was cut by 8 bases, the J end by 0 bases, with 11 bases between. CDR1 KGHSH and CDR2 LQKENI come from the germline V gene. The CDR3 sequence: CASAQGYSNQPQHF. The CDR3 nucleotides are TGTGCCAGCGCGCAGGGTTATAGCAATCAGCCCCAGCATTTT.

The V gene is TRBV18, the J gene TRBJ2-3; D remains unclear. Germline V gene lookup returns CDR1 KGHSH and CDR2 LQKENI. CDR3 size: 11 residues. The ends were cut back, 10 bases at V and 7 bases at J, with 12 bases in the middle. CDR3 sequence reads: CAIPRGNTQYF. The DNA for the CDR3 is TGTGCCATCCCAAGAGGCAATACGCAGTATTTT.

This clonotype has only a few counts. J is TRBJ2-1 and V is TRBV7-2, with TRBD1 as a possible D gene (6 bases). Germline V gene data show CDR1 as SGHTA and CDR2 as FQGNSA. Between the trimmed V and J ends, which lost 5 bases and 15 bases, there was a span of 17 bases. CDR3 size: 12 residues. CDR3 bases: TGTGCCAGCAGCCTGGCCACAGGGTCTCGGTTCTTC. Amino acid sequence: CASSLATGSRFF.